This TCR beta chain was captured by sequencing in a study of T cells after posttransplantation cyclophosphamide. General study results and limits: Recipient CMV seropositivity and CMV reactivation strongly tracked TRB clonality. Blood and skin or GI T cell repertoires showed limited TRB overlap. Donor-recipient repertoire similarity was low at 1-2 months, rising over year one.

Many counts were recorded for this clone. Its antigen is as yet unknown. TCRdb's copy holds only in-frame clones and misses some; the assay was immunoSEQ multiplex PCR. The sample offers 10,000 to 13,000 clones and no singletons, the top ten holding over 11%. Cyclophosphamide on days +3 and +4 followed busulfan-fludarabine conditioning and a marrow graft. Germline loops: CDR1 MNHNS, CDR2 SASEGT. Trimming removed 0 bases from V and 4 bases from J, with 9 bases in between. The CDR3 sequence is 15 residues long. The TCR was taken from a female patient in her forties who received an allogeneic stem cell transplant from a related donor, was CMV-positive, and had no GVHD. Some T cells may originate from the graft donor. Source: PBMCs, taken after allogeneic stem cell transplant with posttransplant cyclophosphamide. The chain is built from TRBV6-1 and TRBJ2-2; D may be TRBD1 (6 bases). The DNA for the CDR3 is TGTGCCAGCAGTGAAGCCTGGACAGTCACCGGGGAGCTGTTTTTT. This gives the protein CASSEAWTVTGELFF.